This T cell receptor beta chain was captured in a study of shared clonotypes between healthy human individuals. Repertoires were generated with immunoSEQ multiplex PCR, while TCRdb's copy carries only in-frame clones and drops some. The sample includes under 2,000,000 clones, about 95% of them seen just once. Selected positively for CCR7 and CD45RO-negative, naive CD8 cells excluded terminally differentiated effector memory CD45RA+ cells. This clone was seen a single time. The CDR3 sequence is 16 residues long. The V end lost 2 bases, the J end lost 0 bases, and 11 bases lay between the germline ends. Germline-derived CDR1 and CDR2 are ENHRY and SYGVKD.

The receptor's source is a man between 18 and 35 years old in good health. The sample consisted of naive CD8+ T cells sorted from blood. The V and J genes are TRBV10-3 and TRBJ1-3, with a possible D match to TRBD1 (6 bases). CDR3 sequence: CAISEGTTISGNTIYF. The CDR3 DNA sequence: TGTGCCATCAGTGAGGGGACAACCATCTCTGGAAACACCATATATTTT.